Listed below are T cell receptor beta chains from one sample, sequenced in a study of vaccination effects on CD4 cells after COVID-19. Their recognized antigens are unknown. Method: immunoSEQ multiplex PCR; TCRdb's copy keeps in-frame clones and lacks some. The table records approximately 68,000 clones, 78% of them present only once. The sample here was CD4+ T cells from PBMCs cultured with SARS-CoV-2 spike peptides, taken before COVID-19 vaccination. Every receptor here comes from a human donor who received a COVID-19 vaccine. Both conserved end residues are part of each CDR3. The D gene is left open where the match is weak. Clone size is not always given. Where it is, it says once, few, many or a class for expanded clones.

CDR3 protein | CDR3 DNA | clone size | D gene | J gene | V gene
CASSLTEGIRTQYF | TGTGCCAGCAGCTTAACGGAGGGTATCCGGACCCAGTACTTC | NA | NA | TRBJ2-5 | TRBV7-8
CASVWGSTDTQYF | TGTGCCAGCGTTTGGGGTTCCACAGATACGCAGTATTTT | NA | NA | TRBJ2-3 | TRBV28
CASSLVRAGLNTEAFF | TGTGCCAGCAGCTTAGTTCGCGCAGGCCTTAACACTGAAGCTTTCTTT | few | NA | TRBJ1-1 | TRBV7-2
CASSQGSGGSQAFF | TGTGCCAGCAGCCAAGGGTCCGGAGGGAGTCAGGCTTTCTTT | NA | NA | TRBJ1-1 | TRBV3-1/TRBV3-2
CASSPSARGNSPLHF | TGTGCCAGCAGCCCATCGGCCCGCGGTAATTCACCCCTCCACTTT | NA | NA | TRBJ1-6 | TRBV5-6
CASSPLDSNTGELFF | TGTGCCAGCAGCCCCCTGGACTCCAACACCGGGGAGCTGTTTTTT | NA | NA | TRBJ2-2 | TRBV5-5
CASSQIDTGELFF | TGTGCCAGCAGCCAAATAGACACCGGGGAGCTGTTTTTT | once | NA | TRBJ2-2 | TRBV7-3
CASSYQGSQNYGYTF | TGTGCCAGCAGTTACCAGGGGAGCCAAAACTATGGCTACACCTTC | NA | NA | TRBJ1-2 | TRBV6-5
CASSPGWEFYGYTF | TGTGCCAGCAGTCCAGGTTGGGAGTTCTATGGCTACACCTTC | NA | NA | TRBJ1-2 | TRBV7-8
CASSDSGRPGEPQHF | TGTGCCAGCAGTGACTCGGGCAGGCCGGGGGAGCCCCAGCATTTT | once | NA | TRBJ1-5 | TRBV6-4
CASSWVYRMKETQYF | TGTGCCAGCAGTTGGGTTTACAGGATGAAGGAGACCCAGTACTTC | NA | NA | TRBJ2-5 | TRBV6-7
CASSLAPTRPAEAFF | TGTGCCAGCAGCTTAGCGCCGACTCGCCCTGCGGAAGCTTTCTTT | once | NA | TRBJ1-1 | TRBV7-2
CASSPHRDRVTSPLHF | TGTGCCAGCAGCCCCCACCGCGACAGGGTTACTTCACCCCTCCACTTT | NA | TRBD1 | TRBJ1-6 | TRBV7-2
CASSSRTSGDTGELFF | TGTGCCAGCAGCTCCCGGACTAGCGGGGACACCGGGGAGCTGTTTTTT | NA | TRBD2 | TRBJ2-2 | TRBV11-2
CASSPNQGQGTEAFF | TGCGCCAGCAGCCCAAACCAGGGTCAGGGCACTGAAGCTTTCTTT | NA | NA | TRBJ1-1 | TRBV5-1
CASPGGGTDTQYF | TGTGCCTCCCCGGGGGGCGGCACAGATACGCAGTATTTT | once | NA | TRBJ2-3 | TRBV5-8
CASSVGQRGFVGELFF | TGTGCCAGCAGCGTAGGACAGCGGGGATTTGTCGGGGAGCTGTTTTTT | NA | TRBD2 | TRBJ2-2 | TRBV9
CAITRGGTGVREQFF | TGTGCCATCACGCGCGGAGGGACAGGGGTCCGTGAGCAGTTCTTC | NA | TRBD1 | TRBJ2-1 | TRBV10-3
CASRGRQGQETQYF | TGTGCCAGCAGGGGCAGACAGGGGCAAGAGACCCAGTACTTC | NA | TRBD1 | TRBJ2-5 | TRBV28
CASSVSGTGNYGYTF | TGTGCCAGCAGTGTATCCGGGACAGGGAACTATGGCTACACCTTC | once | TRBD1 | TRBJ1-2 | TRBV6-4
CATSETAGTDTQYF | TGTGCCACCAGTGAAACCGCAGGCACAGATACGCAGTATTTT | NA | NA | TRBJ2-3 | TRBV24-1
CASSLYPGAQETQYF | TGCGCCAGCAGCTTGTATCCGGGGGCCCAAGAGACCCAGTACTTC | NA | NA | TRBJ2-5 | TRBV5-1
CAWSVGGGGRETQYF | TGTGCCTGGAGTGTAGGGGGCGGGGGTCGGGAGACCCAGTACTTC | NA | NA | TRBJ2-5 | TRBV30
CASSQGLLGVGSADTQYF | TGCGCCAGCAGCCAGGGACTGTTGGGAGTTGGTAGCGCAGATACGCAGTATTTT | NA | NA | TRBJ2-3 | TRBV4-3
CASSQDRGVYAPYTQYF | TGCGCCAGCAGCCAAGATCGCGGGGTCTATGCACCCTATACGCAGTATTTT | NA | NA | TRBJ2-3 | TRBV4-1
CASSPYRDENSPLHF | TGTGCCAGCTCACCATACCGGGACGAAAATTCACCCCTCCACTTT | few | NA | TRBJ1-6 | TRBV18
CASSLDGASGNTIYF | TGCGCCAGCAGCTTGGACGGCGCCTCTGGAAACACCATATATTTT | NA | NA | TRBJ1-3 | TRBV5-1
CASSIVAGTDYGYTF | TGTGCCAGCAGTATTGTCGCCGGGACAGACTATGGCTACACCTTC | NA | TRBD1 | TRBJ1-2 | TRBV7-2
CASGLRTGGNTDTQYF | TGTGCTAGTGGTTTGAGGACCGGGGGGAACACAGATACGCAGTATTTT | NA | TRBD2 | TRBJ2-3 | TRBV12-5
CASSSGQGKGDTQYF | TGCGCCAGCAGCTCGGGACAGGGGAAAGGGGATACGCAGTATTTT | NA | TRBD1 | TRBJ2-3 | TRBV5-1
CASSVAGGIEETQYF | TGTGCCAGCAGCGTAGCCGGGGGGATTGAAGAGACCCAGTACTTC | once | TRBD2 | TRBJ2-5 | TRBV9
CASSQIRDSPLHF | TGCGCCAGCAGCCAAATTAGGGACTCACCCCTCCACTTT | NA | NA | TRBJ1-6 | TRBV4-3
CASSIQSNQPQHF | TGTGCCAGTAGTATTCAGAGCAATCAGCCCCAGCATTTT | few | NA | TRBJ1-5 | TRBV19
CSVARDLPDTQYF | TGCAGCGTCGCCAGGGACCTACCAGATACGCAGTATTTT | once | NA | TRBJ2-3 | TRBV29-1
CASSLVGRANQNNNSPLHF | TGCGCCAGCAGCTTGGTGGGCAGGGCGAATCAAAATAATAATTCACCCCTCCACTTT | NA | NA | TRBJ1-6 | TRBV5-1
CASSMVAGTLTTQYF | TGTGCCAGTAGTATGGTGGCAGGGACGTTGACGACCCAGTACTTC | once | NA | TRBJ2-5 | TRBV19
CSASYLETLTQHF | TGCAGTGCTAGTTACCTGGAGACGTTAACCCAGCATTTT | NA | NA | TRBJ1-5 | TRBV20-1
CASSWSRGAPSSTDTQYF | TGTGCCAGCAGTTGGTCGCGGGGGGCACCATCTAGCACAGATACGCAGTATTTT | NA | TRBD2 | TRBJ2-3 | TRBV6-2/TRBV6-3
CASSPGLNTGELFF | TGTGCCAGCAGCCCTGGACTGAACACCGGGGAGCTGTTTTTT | NA | NA | TRBJ2-2 | TRBV3-1/TRBV3-2
CASSEQSTGELFF | TGCGCCAGCAGTGAGCAGAGCACCGGGGAGCTGTTTTTT | NA | NA | TRBJ2-2 | TRBV10-1
CASSYSIPGNQPQHF | TGTGCCAGCAGTTACTCGATTCCAGGGAATCAGCCCCAGCATTTT | once | NA | TRBJ1-5 | TRBV6-5
CASSKYGDQPQHF | TGTGCCAGCAGTAAATACGGGGATCAGCCCCAGCATTTT | NA | NA | TRBJ1-5 | TRBV2
CASRRTGRTETQYF | TGTGCCAGCAGGAGGACAGGGAGAACGGAGACCCAGTACTTC | NA | TRBD1 | TRBJ2-5 | TRBV6-5
CAIKGFSVTDTQYF | TGTGCCATCAAAGGTTTCTCGGTCACAGATACGCAGTATTTT | NA | NA | TRBJ2-3 | TRBV10-3
CASSAQTDAFF | TGTGCCAGCAGTGCCCAGACAGACGCTTTCTTT | NA | NA | TRBJ1-1 | TRBV2
CAISESPGSNTEAFF | TGTGCCATCAGTGAGTCTCCAGGATCGAACACTGAAGCTTTCTTT | NA | NA | TRBJ1-1 | TRBV10-3
CASSFSGEADTQYF | TGTGCCAGCAGTTTTAGCGGGGAAGCAGATACGCAGTATTTT | NA | TRBD2 | TRBJ2-3 | TRBV27
CASSPDRSDTQYF | TGTGCCAGCTCACCAGACAGATCAGATACGCAGTATTTT | NA | NA | TRBJ2-3 | TRBV18
CASSLKGGGPDTQYF | TGTGCCAGCAGCTTAAAGGGCGGGGGTCCAGATACGCAGTATTTT | NA | TRBD2 | TRBJ2-3 | TRBV7-3
CASSRGGLISATNEKLFF | TGCGCCAGCAGCCGCGGGGGCCTTATAAGTGCAACTAATGAAAAACTGTTTTTT | NA | NA | TRBJ1-4 | TRBV5-1
CALRQGGNTGELFF | TGTGCCTTACGACAGGGGGGGAACACCGGGGAGCTGTTTTTT | NA | TRBD1 | TRBJ2-2 | TRBV30